The next 5 T cell receptor beta chains were all read from a single sample in a study of cytomegalovirus exposure and HLA in healthy donors. The PCR used 60 Vbeta and 13 Jbeta primers. Some clones are missing from TCRdb's copy, which holds only in-frame ones; the method was immunoSEQ multiplex PCR. Its listing shows about 130,000 clones. The material sequenced was PBMCs. The receptors come from a man younger than 30 in good health and CMV-seronegative.

This chain joins TRBV10-2 and TRBJ2-5; the D is unclear. V was pared by 4 bases and J by 3 bases, with 9 bases between. The CDR3 totals 13 residues. Germline values: CDR1 WSHSY, CDR2 SAAADI. The CDR3 reads CASSAYTEETQYF. The CDR3 bases are TGCGCCAGCAGTGCCTATACCGAAGAGACCCAGTACTTC.

The CDR3 spells CASSPGTPSGNTIYF. CDR3 nucleotides: TGTGCCAGCAGCCCCGGGACACCGTCTGGAAACACCATATATTTT. The gene calls are TRBV5-4 and TRBJ1-3; D might be TRBD1 (6 bases). The CDR3 has 15 amino acids. Germline CDR1 reads SGHNT; CDR2 reads YYREEE (reference sequence). Trimming removed 4 bases from V and 1 base from J, with 12 bases in between.

The chain recombines TRBV5-1 with TRBJ2-1; 7 bases fit TRBD1. Trimming took 4 bases from V and 0 from J; bases not matched to a gene: 7. Germline V gene data show CDR1 as SGHRS and CDR2 as YFSETQ. The length of the CDR3 is 16 residues. This CDR3 is CASSLNRGSSYNEQFF. As DNA, the CDR3 is TGCGCCAGCAGCCTGAACAGGGGCAGCTCCTACAATGAGCAGTTCTTC.

V usage is TRBV10-3 and J usage is TRBJ1-1, with 11 positions matching TRBD1. Trimming cost V 10 bases and J 0 bases; bases outside gene matches: 4. CDR1 and CDR2 from the germline V gene are ENHRY and SYGVKD. CDR3 length: 14 amino acids. For the CDR3, the DNA is TGTGCCACCGGGGACAGGGGGATGAACACTGAAGCTTTCTTT. Its protein is CATGDRGMNTEAFF.

The genes are TRBV19 and TRBJ2-5; 11 nucleotides match TRBD2. The V and J ends lost 3 bases and 4 bases, in that order; junction bases with no gene match: 4. The CDR3 runs 15 residues. Germline V CDR1 and CDR2: LNHDA, SQIVND (reference sequence). CDR3 protein: CASSILTSGAETQYF. CDR3 nucleotides: TGTGCCAGTAGTATCCTGACTAGCGGGGCAGAGACCCAGTACTTC.